The 15 T cell receptor beta chains in this list originate from one sample, sequenced in a study of early T cells in non-severe SARS-CoV-2 infection. TCRdb reprocessed the 5' RACE reads with MiXCR, giving one entry per CDR3 protein. The sample carries roughly 99,000 distinct CDR3 sequences, around 10% recorded once. The sample comprised whole blood. The receptors derive from an adult who was a healthcare worker with PCR-confirmed SARS-CoV-2 infection or an uninfected control (not recorded which).

This clonotype came up many times. The chain couples TRBV6-2 or TRBV6-3 to TRBJ2-7; 8 positions match TRBD1. Germline V gives CDR1 MNHEY, CDR2 SVGEGT. The J segment lost 2 bases and the V segment lost 6 bases, leaving 9 bases of the junction unmatched. CDR3 length equals 15 residues. CDR3 region: CASRRPGQATYEQYF. Written as DNA, the CDR3 is TGTGCCAGCAGGCGACCGGGACAGGCGACCTACGAGCAGTACTTC.

This clonotype was counted between two and nine times. This rearrangement joins TRBV14 to TRBJ1-1; D is uncertain. Germline V lookup: CDR1 SGHDN, CDR2 FVKESK. CDR3 length: 14 amino acids. V lost 4 bases to trimming and J lost 4 bases, with 13 bases between them. CDR3 amino acids: CASSLSYRGTEAFF. The CDR3 DNA reads TGTGCCAGCAGCCTTTCCTACCGCGGCACTGAAGCTTTCTTT.

This clonotype was seen at least ten times. The rearrangement links TRBV28 to TRBJ2-7; 7 bases are shared with TRBD1. The CDR3 runs to 16 residues. Germline CDR1 and CDR2: MDHEN and SYDVKM. Trimming removed 10 bases from V and 5 bases from J; junction bases left unmatched: 20. The CDR3 spells CATSITGTVLRNEQYF. For the CDR3, the DNA is TGTGCCACCTCGATCACCGGGACAGTCTTACGGAACGAGCAGTACTTC. The entire variable domain, with the rest obtained from reference TRBV28 and TRBJ2-7, is as follows: DVKVTQSSRYLVKRTGEKVFLECVQDMDHENMFWYRQDPGLGLRLIYFSYDVKMKEKGDIPEGYSVSREKKERFSLILESASTNQTSMYLCATSITGTVLRNEQYFGPGTRLTVT.

The V and J genes are TRBV30 and TRBJ2-2; possibly TRBD2 for D (6 bases). The CDR3 covers 14 residues. Per germline, CDR1 GTSNPN and CDR2 SVGIG (reference sequence). Trimming took 4 bases from V and 3 from J, leaving 12 bases between them. As DNA, the CDR3 is TGTGCCTGGAAGCGGGTTGGGGACACCGGGGAGCTGTTTTTT. Translated: CAWKRVGDTGELFF.

This clonotype was counted many times. The chain carries TRBV20-1 and TRBJ2-4; the D call may be TRBD1 or TRBD2 (6 bases each). V shed 6 bases and J shed 13 bases, with 16 bases lying between them. The CDR3 is 11 amino acids. The germline V gene has CDR1 DFQATT and CDR2 SNEGSKA (reference sequence). The CDR3 sequence is CSAHSGAGQYF. Written as DNA, the CDR3 is TGCAGTGCCCACTCGGGGGCAGGACAGTACTTC.

This clonotype was seen ten or more times. The chain has TRBV20-1 and TRBJ1-1; D not certain. This CDR3 contains 12 residues. Trimming took 7 bases from V and 8 from J, leaving 17 bases between them. Germline values: CDR1 DFQATT, CDR2 SNEGSKA (reference sequence). The CDR3 region is CSVKGWVGEAFF. The CDR3 nucleotides are TGCAGTGTCAAAGGGTGGGTTGGCGAAGCTTTCTTT.

This clonotype was observed at least ten times. This chain links TRBV25-1 with TRBJ2-5, with D possibly matching TRBD2 (5 bases). The CDR3 contains 15 residues. Germline loops: CDR1 MGHDK, CDR2 SYGVNS. V gave up 3 bases and J gave up 4 bases, with 15 bases separating them. The CDR3 region is CASSDWVSGIETQYF. CDR3 sequence (DNA): TGTGCCAGCAGTGATTGGGTTTCGGGGATAGAGACCCAGTACTTC.

This clonotype was observed many times. This sequence joins TRBV15 and TRBJ2-7, with unresolved D. V dropped 0 bases and J dropped 1 base, with 10 bases sitting between them. The germline V gene encodes CDR1 LNHNV and CDR2 YYDKDF (reference sequence). The CDR3 totals 15 residues. CDR3 nucleotide sequence: TGTGCCACCAGCAGAGAGGGAAATCCTTCCTACGAGCAGTACTTC. Residues: CATSREGNPSYEQYF.

This clonotype was detected many times. This chain links TRBV4-2 with TRBJ2-7, with D possibly TRBD2 on 6 matching bases. Trimming took off 3 bases at V and 0 bases at J, with 24 bases between the two ends. Germline assignment: CDR1 LGHNA and CDR2 YNFKEQ. The CDR3 covers 19 residues. The CDR3 nucleotides are TGTGCCAGCAGCCACCAAGATGGGGGAGGTCGTACGAGCTCCTACGAGCAGTACTTC. Translating gives CASSHQDGGGRTSSYEQYF.

J is TRBJ2-5 and V is TRBV28; 8 bases are a match to TRBD1. CDR1 is MDHEN and CDR2 is SYDVKM in the germline V gene. The CDR3 contains 17 residues. The V and J ends lost 6 bases and 1 base, in that order; junction bases with no gene match: 13. CDR3 sequence reads: CASSSRDRRLRQETQYF. CDR3 sequence (DNA): TGTGCCAGCAGCTCCCGGGACAGGAGATTGCGCCAAGAGACCCAGTACTTC.

This clonotype came up many times. The chain links TRBV20-1 to TRBJ2-7; D gene uncertain. Per the germline V gene, CDR1 is DFQATT and CDR2 is SNEGSKA (reference sequence). This CDR3 is built from 11 residues. V lost 0 bases and J lost 8, with 8 bases in between. The CDR3 DNA reads as TGCAGTGCTAGAGATAGGGTAAAGCAGTACTTC. Translated: CSARDRVKQYF.

This clonotype was observed at least ten times. The chain carries TRBV3-1 and TRBJ1-5; unclear D gene. Trimming removed 2 bases from V and 7 bases from J, with 9 bases in between. This CDR3 spans 13 amino acids. CDR1 is LGHDT, CDR2 YNNKEL, per germline (reference sequence). CDR3 nucleotides: TGTGCCAGCAGCCAATTTGTAGGGCAGCCCCAGCATTTT. It encodes CASSQFVGQPQHF.

This clonotype occurred a few times. V and J are TRBV6-2 or TRBV6-3 and TRBJ1-5; D is unresolved. Germline values: CDR1 MNHEY, CDR2 SVGEGT. Between the trimmed V and J ends, which lost 7 bases and 9 bases, there was a span of 19 bases. The CDR3 is 14 residues long. The CDR3 bases are TGTGCCAGCAACGGAGGACCCTGGGAGAGGCCCCAGCATTTT. Translated: CASNGGPWERPQHF.

This clonotype was detected ten times or more. The V call is TRBV30, the J call TRBJ2-1; the D is unclear. CDR3 length equals 12 residues. V lost 3 bases to trimming and J lost 8 bases, with 11 bases between them. The germline CDR1 and CDR2 sequences are GTSNPN and SVGIG (reference sequence). The CDR3 protein is CAWSLLPHEQFF. The CDR3 DNA reads TGTGCCTGGAGCTTACTACCCCATGAGCAGTTCTTC.

This clonotype was detected ten times or more. The gene calls are TRBV6-6 and TRBJ2-4; 14 bases agree with TRBD2. The CDR3 runs 19 residues. The ends lost 2 bases at V and 1 base at J; junction bases unmatched: 7. Germline loops: CDR1 MNHNY, CDR2 SVGAGI (reference sequence). CDR3 amino acids: CASSYGLAGGLWAKNIQYF. DNA of the CDR3: TGTGCCAGCAGTTACGGACTAGCGGGAGGTCTCTGGGCCAAAAACATTCAGTACTTC.